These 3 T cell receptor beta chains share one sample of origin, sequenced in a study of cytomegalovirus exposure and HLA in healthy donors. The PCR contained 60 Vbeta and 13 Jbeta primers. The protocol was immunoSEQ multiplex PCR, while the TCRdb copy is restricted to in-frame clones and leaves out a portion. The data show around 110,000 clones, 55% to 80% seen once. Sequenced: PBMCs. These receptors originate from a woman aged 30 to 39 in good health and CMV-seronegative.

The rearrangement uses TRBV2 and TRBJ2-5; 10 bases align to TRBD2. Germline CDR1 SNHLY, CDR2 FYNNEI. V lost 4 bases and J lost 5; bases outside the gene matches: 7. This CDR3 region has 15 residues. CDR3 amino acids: CASSGSGRGGETQYF. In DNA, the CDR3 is TGTGCCAGCAGTGGAAGCGGGAGGGGCGGGGAGACCCAGTACTTC.

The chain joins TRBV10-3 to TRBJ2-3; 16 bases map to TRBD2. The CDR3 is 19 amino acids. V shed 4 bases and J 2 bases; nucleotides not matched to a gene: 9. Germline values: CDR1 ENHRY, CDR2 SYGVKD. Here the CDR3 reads CAISAPGLAGGPPTDTQYF. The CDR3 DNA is TGTGCCATCAGTGCCCCGGGACTAGCGGGAGGGCCGCCCACAGATACGCAGTATTTT.

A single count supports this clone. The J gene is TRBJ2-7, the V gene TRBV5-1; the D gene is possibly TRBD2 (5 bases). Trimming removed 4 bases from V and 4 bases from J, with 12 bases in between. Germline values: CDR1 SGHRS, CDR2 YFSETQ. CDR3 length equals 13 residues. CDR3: CASSEGSVYEQYF. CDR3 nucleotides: TGCGCCAGCAGCGAGGGTTCGGTTTACGAGCAGTACTTC.